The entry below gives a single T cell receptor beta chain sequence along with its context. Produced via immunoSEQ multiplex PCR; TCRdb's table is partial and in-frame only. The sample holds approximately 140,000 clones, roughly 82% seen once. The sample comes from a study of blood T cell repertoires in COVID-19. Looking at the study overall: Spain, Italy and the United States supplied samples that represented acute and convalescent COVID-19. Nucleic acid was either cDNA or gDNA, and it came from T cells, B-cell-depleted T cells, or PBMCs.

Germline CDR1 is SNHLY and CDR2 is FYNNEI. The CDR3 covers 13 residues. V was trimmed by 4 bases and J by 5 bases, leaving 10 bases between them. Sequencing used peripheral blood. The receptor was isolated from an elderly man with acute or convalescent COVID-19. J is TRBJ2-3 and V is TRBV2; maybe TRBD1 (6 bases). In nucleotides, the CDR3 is TGTGCCAGCAGTGTGGGGGCGGGAGATACGCAGTATTTT. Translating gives CASSVGAGDTQYF. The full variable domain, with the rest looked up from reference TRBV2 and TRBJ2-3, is EPEVTQTPSHQVTQMGQEVILRCVPISNHLYFYWYRQILGQKVEFLVSFYNNEISEKSEIFDDQFSVERPDGSNFTLKIRSTKLEDSAMYFCASSVGAGDTQYFGPGTRLTVL.